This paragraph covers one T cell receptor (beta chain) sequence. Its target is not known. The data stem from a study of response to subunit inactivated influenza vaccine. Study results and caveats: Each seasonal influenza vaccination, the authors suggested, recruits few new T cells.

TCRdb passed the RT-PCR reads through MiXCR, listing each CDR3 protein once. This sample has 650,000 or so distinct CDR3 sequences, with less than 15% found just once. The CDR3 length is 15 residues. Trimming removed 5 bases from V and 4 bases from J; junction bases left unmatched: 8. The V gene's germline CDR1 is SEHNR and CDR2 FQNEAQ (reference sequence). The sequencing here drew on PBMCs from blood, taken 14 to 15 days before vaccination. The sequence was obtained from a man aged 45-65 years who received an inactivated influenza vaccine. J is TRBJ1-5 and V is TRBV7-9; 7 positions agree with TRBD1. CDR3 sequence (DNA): TGTGCCAGCAGCCCCAGCGGGACAGCGAATCAGCCCCAGCATTTT. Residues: CASSPSGTANQPQHF.